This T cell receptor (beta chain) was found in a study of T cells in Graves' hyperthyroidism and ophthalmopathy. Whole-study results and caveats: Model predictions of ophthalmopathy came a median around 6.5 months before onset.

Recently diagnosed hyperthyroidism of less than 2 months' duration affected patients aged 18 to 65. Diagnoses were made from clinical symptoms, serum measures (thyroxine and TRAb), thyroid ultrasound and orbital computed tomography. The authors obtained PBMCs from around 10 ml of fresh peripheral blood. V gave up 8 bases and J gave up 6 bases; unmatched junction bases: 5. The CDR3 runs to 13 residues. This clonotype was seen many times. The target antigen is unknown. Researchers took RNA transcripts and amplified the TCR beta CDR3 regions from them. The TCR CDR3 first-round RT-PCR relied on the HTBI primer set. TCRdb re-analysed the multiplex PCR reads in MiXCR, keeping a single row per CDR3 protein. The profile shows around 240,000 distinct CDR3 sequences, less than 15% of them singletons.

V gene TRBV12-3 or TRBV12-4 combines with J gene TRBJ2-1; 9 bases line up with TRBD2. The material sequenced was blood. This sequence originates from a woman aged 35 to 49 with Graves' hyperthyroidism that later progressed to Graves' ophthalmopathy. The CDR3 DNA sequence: TGTGCCAGCCATAGCGGGAGTATCAATGAGCAGTTCTTC. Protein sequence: CASHSGSINEQFF.